The text below deals with one T cell receptor (beta chain). Its antigen is not known. The entry originates in a study of identical twins. Template switching introduced a universal primer site, and the cDNA bore unique molecular identifiers. From the 5' RACE reads, TCRdb called clonotypes with MiXCR, one entry per CDR3 protein. This table has about 200,000 distinct CDR3 sequences, about 10% appearing once. Overall study findings and caveats: Excess low generation probability was seen in twin-shared out-of-frame alpha sequences. While abundant cord blood beta clonotypes carried fewer insertions, memory repertoires showed no such pattern. Models underpredicted monozygotic twin sharing of out-of-frame TCR alpha.

The germline V gene has CDR1 SGHNT and CDR2 YYREEE (reference sequence). CDR3 length: 16 residues. Trimming took 3 bases from V and 3 from J; bases not matched to a gene: 4. Material for sequencing was memory T cells sorted from blood. This receptor was obtained from a man aged 45 to 65 in good health. V and J are TRBV5-4 and TRBJ2-5, with 14 bases fitting TRBD2. The CDR3 loop is CASSSGTSGGEETQYF. The DNA of the CDR3 is TGTGCCAGCAGCTCAGGGACTAGCGGGGGTGAAGAGACCCAGTACTTC.